A single sample gave rise to the 25 T cell receptor beta chains below, sequenced in a study of T cell changes during pregnancy in multiple sclerosis. Assay: immunoSEQ multiplex PCR; the TCRdb copy retains only in-frame clones and omits some. The sample lists tens of thousands of clones, roughly 92% occurring once. The specimen was peripheral blood, collected after pregnancy. These receptors originate from a female donor with multiple sclerosis, enrolled in a pregnancy study.

The chain recombines TRBV27 with TRBJ1-5, with D unclear. V shed 2 bases and J shed 2 bases, with 4 bases lying between them. Germline V CDR1 and CDR2: MNHEY, SMNVEV (reference sequence). This CDR3 comprises 13 residues. CDR3 bases: TGTGCCAGCAGTTTAGGGCGCAATCAGCCCCAGCATTTT. It translates to CASSLGRNQPQHF.

This clone was seen only a few times. The chain recombines TRBV5-4 with TRBJ2-5; 15 positions match TRBD2. The germline CDR1 and CDR2 sequences are SGHNT and YYREEE (reference sequence). This CDR3 is built from 20 residues. V shed 4 bases and J 5 bases; nucleotides not matched to a gene: 18. Here the CDR3 reads CASSLESGTSGGHARETQYF. CDR3 in DNA: TGTGCCAGCAGCCTAGAGTCCGGGACTAGCGGGGGGCACGCGAGGGAGACCCAGTACTTC. The variable domain in full, completed from reference TRBV5-4 and TRBJ2-5, reads ETGVTQSPTHLIKTRGQQVTLRCSSQSGHNTVSWYQQALGQGPQFIFQYYREEENGRGNFPPRFSGLQFPNYSSELNVNALELDDSALYLCASSLESGTSGGHARETQYFGPGTRLLVL.

V is TRBV13 and J is TRBJ1-4, with 7 bases aligning to TRBD1. J gave up 8 bases and V 4 bases, and 7 bases lay outside the gene matches. Germline V gene sequence: CDR1 PRHDT, CDR2 FYEKMQ (reference sequence). CDR3 size: 14 residues. As DNA, the CDR3 is TGTGCCAGCAGCTCTGGGACAGATGGGGAAAAACTGTTTTTT. Amino acids: CASSSGTDGEKLFF.

V and J are TRBV10-3 and TRBJ1-5; D might be TRBD1 (6 bases). Germline V gene sequence: CDR1 ENHRY, CDR2 SYGVKD. V dropped 3 bases and J dropped 7 bases, with 16 bases sitting between them. There are 15 residues in the CDR3. The CDR3 coding sequence is TGTGCCATCAGTGAAGGCGGGGGGGCGGGCCAGCCCCAGCATTTT. Translation gives CAISEGGGAGQPQHF.

The J gene is TRBJ2-1, the V gene TRBV30, with 11 bases lining up with TRBD2. CDR3 size: 17 residues. From germline, CDR1 is GTSNPN and CDR2 SVGIG (reference sequence). Trimming removed 3 bases from V and 2 bases from J; junction bases left unmatched: 9. The CDR3 loop is CAWSPRLGLAAYNEQFF. The DNA for the CDR3 is TGTGCCTGGAGCCCCCGTCTGGGACTAGCGGCCTACAATGAGCAGTTCTTC.

The chain recombines TRBV6-5 with TRBJ2-3; 7 bases match TRBD1. This CDR3 has 15 residues. Germline-derived CDR1 and CDR2 are MNHEY and SVGAGI. V shed 10 bases, J shed 1 base, and the junction held 11 bases outside the gene matches. Here the CDR3 DNA reads TGTGCCACCTACCTACAGGGGCCTGGCACAGATACGCAGTATTTT. Protein: CATYLQGPGTDTQYF.

In its sample, this clone was seen once. The chain combines TRBV13 with TRBJ2-2; 8 bases map to TRBD1. J was trimmed by 1 base and V by 4 bases; bases with no gene match: 11. CDR1 and CDR2 (germline): PRHDT, FYEKMQ (reference sequence). The CDR3 has 18 residues. In nucleotides, the CDR3 is TGTGCCAGCAGCTCACGACGGACAGGGCTGCGGAACACCGGGGAGCTGTTTTTT. This gives the protein CASSSRRTGLRNTGELFF.

The J gene is TRBJ1-4, the V gene TRBV7-9; D possibly corresponds to TRBD1 (5 bases). The length of the CDR3 is 16 residues. From germline, CDR1 is SEHNR and CDR2 FQNEAQ (reference sequence). V gave up 1 base and J gave up 8 bases, with 17 bases separating them. This chain's CDR3 is CASSLDPRARIEKLFF. In nucleotides, the CDR3 is TGTGCCAGCAGCTTAGATCCCAGGGCCAGGATCGAAAAACTGTTTTTT.

As concerns this clone: This same CDR3 is encoded by further DNA sequences in the sample. This chain joins TRBV6-5 and TRBJ1-1; the match to TRBD1 covers 9 bases. Unmatched junction bases numbered 1, after V lost 0 bases and J lost 5 bases. CDR1 is MNHEY, CDR2 SVGAGI, per germline. The CDR3 has 14 amino acids. The CDR3: CASSYSDRGTEAFF. Here the CDR3 DNA reads TGTGCCAGCAGTTACTCAGACAGGGGGACTGAAGCTTTCTTT.

The chain has TRBV29-1 and TRBJ1-2; TRBD1 matches at 8 bases. Germline lookup yields CDR1 SQVTM and CDR2 ANQGSEA. The length of the CDR3 is 14 residues. V shed 4 bases, J shed 4 bases, and the junction held 8 bases outside the gene matches. The DNA of the CDR3 is TGCAGCGTTGCTGGTACAGGGGGAGGCTATGGCTACACCTTC. Its protein is CSVAGTGGGYGYTF.

This chain uses TRBV28 with TRBJ2-2; D may be TRBD1 (5 bases). The germline V and J ends were trimmed by 1 base and 2 bases, with 8 bases remaining between them. From germline, CDR1 is MDHEN and CDR2 SYDVKM. The CDR3 consists of 15 residues. CDR3 coding DNA: TGTGCCAGCAGTTTATTACAGGCTAACACCGGGGAGCTGTTTTTT. It specifies CASSLLQANTGELFF.

This chain uses TRBV7-3 with TRBJ1-2; possible D gene TRBD1, 6 bases. Germline lookup yields CDR1 SGHTA and CDR2 FQGTGA. The CDR3 extends over 18 amino acids. Trimming shortened V by 5 bases and J by 6 bases, and 28 bases separated the two germline ends. CDR3 sequence reads: CASSHEKGYRERLDGYTF. CDR3 bases: TGTGCCAGCAGCCACGAAAAGGGTTACAGGGAACGGCTAGATGGCTACACCTTC.

This clone was seen a few times. This chain links TRBV19 with TRBJ1-2; D not certain. V lost 6 bases to trimming and J lost 0 bases, with 14 bases between them. CDR1 is LNHDA and CDR2 is SQIVND in the germline V gene (reference sequence). There are 15 residues in the CDR3. In nucleotides, the CDR3 is TGTGCCAGTAGCCAAAGAGGGATTTCTAACTATGGCTACACCTTC. This translates into CASSQRGISNYGYTF.

The genes are TRBV30 and TRBJ1-5, with a tentative D call TRBD1 (6 bases). Trimming removed 3 bases at V and 4 bases at J, with 16 bases between. CDR1 GTSNPN and CDR2 SVGIG come from the germline V gene (reference sequence). The CDR3 spans 15 residues. Here the CDR3 DNA reads TGTGCCTGGAGCAATACGGAGAGGGGGAATCAGCCCCAGCATTTT. Translating gives CAWSNTERGNQPQHF.

This CDR3 reads CASRSGPNTEAFF. DNA of the CDR3: TGTGCCAGCAGGTCAGGGCCGAACACTGAAGCTTTCTTT. The rearrangement joins TRBV11-1 to TRBJ1-1; a weak D match, TRBD1 (5 bases). Germline CDR1 is SGHAT and CDR2 is FQDESV (reference sequence). This CDR3 spans 13 amino acids. The V end was cut by 6 bases, the J end by 1 base, with 9 bases between.

J is TRBJ2-5 and V is TRBV29-1; TRBD1 matches 8 bases. This CDR3 has 14 residues. CDR1 and CDR2 from the germline V gene are SQVTM and ANQGSEA. The junction had 11 bases not matched to a gene; V was cut back by 6 bases and J by 5 bases. CDR3 in DNA: TGCAGCGTATACAGGGGGATTGGCTTGGAGACCCAGTACTTC. Translation gives CSVYRGIGLETQYF.

This CDR3 reads CASSSLLTGGTEAFF. CDR3 in DNA: TGTGCCAGCAGCTCGCTATTGACAGGGGGCACTGAAGCTTTCTTT. The rearrangement links TRBV7-6 to TRBJ1-1; 9 positions match TRBD1. CDR1 and CDR2 (germline): SGHVS, FNYEAQ. The CDR3 extends over 15 amino acids. J lost 4 bases, V lost 4 bases, and 7 bases had no gene match.

The rearrangement links TRBV27 to TRBJ2-7; maybe TRBD1 (5 bases). The V end lost 6 bases, the J end lost 2 bases, and 11 bases lay between the germline ends. The CDR3 consists of 13 residues. CDR1 MNHEY and CDR2 SMNVEV come from the germline V gene (reference sequence). The CDR3 reads CASRPTETYEQYF. Here the CDR3 DNA reads TGTGCCAGCAGGCCGACAGAGACCTACGAGCAGTACTTC.

The chain joins TRBV7-2 to TRBJ2-1; 7 nucleotides match TRBD1. V lost 4 bases, J lost 14 bases, and 14 bases stayed unmatched. The length of the CDR3 is 14 residues. Germline V lookup: CDR1 SGHTA, CDR2 FQGNSA. This chain's CDR3 is CASSSRTVRDREFF. The CDR3, as DNA: TGTGCCAGCAGCTCAAGGACCGTCCGTGACAGGGAGTTCTTC.

V usage is TRBV18 and J usage is TRBJ1-2; D is ambiguous. This CDR3 is built from 15 residues. Germline V CDR1 and CDR2: KGHSH, LQKENI. V was cut by 5 bases and J by 4 bases, with 17 bases left in between. The CDR3: CASSDTPGYRYGYTF. In DNA, the CDR3 is TGTGCCAGCTCAGACACACCAGGTTACCGCTATGGCTACACCTTC.

This rearrangement joins TRBV7-2 to TRBJ1-4; D unresolved. Germline V lookup: CDR1 SGHTA, CDR2 FQGNSA. V dropped 4 bases and J dropped 5 bases, with 17 bases sitting between them. This CDR3 region has 16 residues. CDR3 loop: CASSSAGVNPNEKLFF. The CDR3 region has the DNA TGTGCCAGCAGCTCTGCCGGGGTCAACCCCAATGAAAAACTGTTTTTT.

CDR3 bases: TGTGCCAGCAGCGAGACAAACTTAAATTCACCCCTCCACTTT. Encoded protein: CASSETNLNSPLHF. The chain is built from TRBV6-6 and TRBJ1-6; D remains unclear. This CDR3 region has 14 residues. V lost 6 bases to trimming and J lost 7 bases, with 13 bases between them. From germline, CDR1 is MNHNY and CDR2 SVGAGI (reference sequence).

The V and J genes are TRBV6-5 and TRBJ1-2; TRBD1 matches 9 bases. CDR3 length: 14 amino acids. Germline V CDR1 and CDR2: MNHEY, SVGAGI. The V and J ends lost 5 bases and 8 bases, in that order; junction bases with no gene match: 9. As DNA, the CDR3 is TGTGCCAGCAGTACAGACAGGGGGTCAGGGGGCTACACCTTC. Amino acids: CASSTDRGSGGYTF.

This clone has only a few counts. This chain connects TRBV6-4 to TRBJ1-4; possible D gene TRBD1, 6 bases. V lost 6 bases, J lost 5 bases, and 16 bases lay in between. CDR1 is MRHNA and CDR2 is SNTAGT in the germline V gene. The CDR3 sequence is 15 residues long. The CDR3 nucleotides are TGTGCCAGCAGCCCCCAGGGGCAGGGGAATGAAAAACTGTTTTTT. It codes for CASSPQGQGNEKLFF.

The V and J genes are TRBV11-1 and TRBJ1-1, with TRBD1 as a possible D gene (5 bases). The V gene lost 7 bases and the J gene lost 1 base, with 10 bases spanning the gap. The CDR3 is 13 amino acids. CDR1 is SGHAT and CDR2 is FQDESV in the germline V gene (reference sequence). CDR3 amino acids: CASTRGGNTEAFF. CDR3 sequence (DNA): TGTGCCAGCACCCGCGGGGGGAACACTGAAGCTTTCTTT. The full variable domain, completed using reference TRBV11-1 and TRBJ1-1, is EAEVAQSPRYKITEKSQAVAFWCDPISGHATLYWYRQILGQGPELLVQFQDESVVDDSQLPKDRFSAERLKGVDSTLKIQPAELGDSAMYLCASTRGGNTEAFFGQGTRLTVV.